Below, 10 T cell receptor beta chains from the same sample are listed, as sequenced in a study of T cells after yellow fever vaccination. Each CDR3 protein is one row after TCRdb ran MiXCR on the 5' RACE reads. The repertoire holds 30,000 to 35,000 distinct CDR3 sequences, around 6.7% seen once, with roughly 22% in the top ten. The source was PBMCs, either bulk or a sorted T-cell subset (CD4+, CD8+, memory, or dextramer-sorted; not recorded which), collected on the day of the first yellow fever vaccination. These receptor sequences come from a man aged 18 to 30 who received the YFV17D yellow fever vaccine.

In its sample, this clonotype was seen many times. J is TRBJ2-1 and V is TRBV10-3, with 10 bases lining up with TRBD1. This CDR3 comprises 17 residues. V was pared by 10 bases and J by 3 bases, with 15 bases of the junction left unmatched. The V gene's germline CDR1 is ENHRY and CDR2 SYGVKD. The CDR3 DNA is TGTGCCACCGCCAACCCCGAAGGGACAGGGGTCTACAATGAGCAGTTCTTC. It encodes CATANPEGTGVYNEQFF.

This clonotype showed up many times. This rearrangement joins TRBV5-6 to TRBJ1-2, with TRBD1 identical over 8 bases. The CDR3 loop spans 16 amino acids. The V segment lost 4 bases and the J segment 0 bases; nucleotides outside the gene matches: 8. Germline V gene data show CDR1 as SGHDT and CDR2 as YYEEEE. The CDR3 DNA sequence: TGTGCCAGCAGCCCACTACAGGACAGGGCTAACTATGGCTACACCTTC. Translating gives CASSPLQDRANYGYTF.

This clonotype has a count of ten or more. This chain uses TRBV7-2 with TRBJ2-2; 8 bases agree with TRBD1. CDR1 and CDR2 from the germline V gene are SGHTA and FQGNSA. CDR3 length equals 15 residues. V gave up 9 bases and J gave up 5 bases; unmatched junction bases: 11. CDR3 in amino acids: CASGGRNRGTGELFF. The DNA for the CDR3 is TGTGCCAGTGGGGGGAGAAACAGGGGGACCGGGGAGCTGTTTTTT. Based on the CDR3 plus reference TRBV7-2 and TRBJ2-2, the full variable domain is GAGVSQSPSNKVTEKGKDVELRCDPISGHTALYWYRQSLGQGLEFLIYFQGNSAPDKSGLPSDRFSAERTGGSVSTLTIQRTQQEDSAVYLCASGGRNRGTGELFFGEGSRLTVL.

This clonotype was observed many times. V usage is TRBV19 and J usage is TRBJ2-2; 8 nucleotides agree with TRBD1. The CDR3 is 14 amino acids. The junction had 6 bases not matched to a gene; V was cut back by 6 bases and J by 6 bases. Germline V gene data show CDR1 as LNHDA and CDR2 as SQIVND (reference sequence). The CDR3 region is CASSKTGDAGELFF. CDR3 bases: TGTGCCAGTAGCAAGACAGGGGACGCCGGGGAGCTGTTTTTT.

This clonotype was observed many times. This rearrangement joins TRBV7-2 to TRBJ1-2; D not resolved. The CDR3 is 14 amino acids. Trimming removed 8 bases from V and 0 bases from J, with 13 bases in between. The germline V gene has CDR1 SGHTA and CDR2 FQGNSA. This CDR3 reads CASSLDKTNYGYTF. CDR3 DNA sequence: TGTGCCAGCTCCCTAGACAAGACTAACTATGGCTACACCTTC. The variable domain in full, completed from reference TRBV7-2 and TRBJ1-2, reads GAGVSQSPSNKVTEKGKDVELRCDPISGHTALYWYRQSLGQGLEFLIYFQGNSAPDKSGLPSDRFSAERTGGSVSTLTIQRTQQEDSAVYLCASSLDKTNYGYTFGSGTRLTVV.

This clonotype has just a few counts. CDR3 bases: TGTGCCAGTGCGGAGGGCCAAAGGGTTAAGGGGACAGATACGCAGTATTTT. Protein sequence: CASAEGQRVKGTDTQYF. The genes are TRBV6-4 and TRBJ2-3, with D maybe TRBD2 (6 bases). The CDR3 contains 17 residues. From germline, CDR1 is MRHNA and CDR2 SNTAGT. The V end was cut by 9 bases, the J end by 3 bases, with 25 bases between.

This clonotype was counted between two and nine times. This chain joins TRBV3-1 and TRBJ1-3; D is unclear. The CDR3 covers 14 residues. The V gene's germline CDR1 is LGHDT and CDR2 YNNKEL (reference sequence). Trimming shortened V by 4 bases and J by 5 bases, and 12 bases separated the two germline ends. CDR3 DNA: TGTGCCAGCAGCCCCGCTTCTACTCGAAACACCATATATTTT. It codes for CASSPASTRNTIYF.

The sample holds many counts of this clonotype. The rearrangement uses TRBV12-3 or TRBV12-4 and TRBJ2-3; no definite D call. V was clipped by 4 bases and J by 1 base, with 6 bases between them. The CDR3 is made up of 13 amino acids. CDR3 in amino acids: CASSSRGTDTQYF. DNA of the CDR3: TGTGCCAGCAGTTCAAGGGGCACAGATACGCAGTATTTT.

V usage is TRBV27 and J usage is TRBJ1-5, with D perhaps matching TRBD1 (5 bases). The germline V and J ends were trimmed by 2 bases and 6 bases, with 14 bases remaining between them. Germline CDR1 MNHEY, CDR2 SMNVEV (reference sequence). CDR3 size: 15 residues. The CDR3 region has the DNA TGTGCCAGCAGTTTACGTCAGGGAATAAGTCAGCCCCAGCATTTT. It specifies CASSLRQGISQPQHF.

This clonotype was observed at least ten times. The CDR3 DNA reads TGTGCCAGCAGCAAAGGCGGGGCCTACGAGCAGTACGTC. Translated: CASSKGGAYEQYV. The rearrangement links TRBV21-1 to TRBJ2-7; the listed D gene, TRBD2, was not tested against the DNA. TRBV21-1 is classified as a pseudogene. CDR3 size: 13 residues.